A selection of T cell receptor beta chains follows, all from one sample in a study of OX40 agonist ivuxolimab in advanced cancers. Sequencing used immunoSEQ multiplex PCR; TCRdb keeps in-frame clones, though not all of them. In the table there are some 99,000 clones, roughly 88% of which are singletons. The sample in question was CD4+ or CD8+ T cells sorted from blood, obtained in a trial of the OX40 agonist ivuxolimab. The source is an adult with an advanced solid tumor such as melanoma, head and neck, liver or kidney cancer. The conserved cysteine and the conserved F or W are not part of the CDR3 here.

v_gene	j_gene	CDR3aa
TRBV10-3	TRBJ2-2	AISDGNTGELF
TRBV5-3	TRBJ2-5	ARSLEDGEGETQY
TRBV9	TRBJ2-1	ASSSPGTPYNEQF
TRBV10-2	TRBJ2-7	ASSDGGLAEVVSYEQY
TRBV18	TRBJ2-3	ASSQAGGPSDTQY
TRBV5-3	TRBJ1-5	ARSAPGGGQPQH
TRBV7-7	TRBJ2-3	ASSSGTAADTQY
TRBV29-1	TRBJ2-4	SVEVAKNIQY
TRBV28	TRBJ1-5	ASSFQGAGSNQPQH
TRBV7-3	TRBJ2-3	ASSWAARTDTQY
TRBV6-5	TRBJ1-1	ASSPPGPLRTEAF
TRBV7-9	TRBJ1-1	ASSLALTGRSF
TRBV18	TRBJ1-2	ASSPPVAVGGYT
TRBV18	TRBJ2-1	ASSRGLERYNEQF
TRBV6-6	TRBJ2-6	ASSPTRSGANVLT
TRBV7-6	TRBJ2-1	ASSLVSSGRLEQF
TRBV12-1	TRBJ1-5	ASSTLAGNQPQH
TRBV6-6	TRBJ1-4	ASSYFQGEKLF
TRBV30	TRBJ1-4	AWSVPGIREKLF